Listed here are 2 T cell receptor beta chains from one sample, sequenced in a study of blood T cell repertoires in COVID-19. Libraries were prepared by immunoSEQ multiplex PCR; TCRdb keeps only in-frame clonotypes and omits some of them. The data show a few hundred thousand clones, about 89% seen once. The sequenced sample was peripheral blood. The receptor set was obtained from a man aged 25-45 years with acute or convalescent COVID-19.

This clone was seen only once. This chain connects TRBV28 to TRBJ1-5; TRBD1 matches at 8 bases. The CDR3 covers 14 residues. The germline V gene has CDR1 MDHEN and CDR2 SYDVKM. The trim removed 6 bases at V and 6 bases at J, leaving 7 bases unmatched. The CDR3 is CASRTTGGPQPQHF. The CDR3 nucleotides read TGTGCCAGCAGAACTACAGGGGGGCCTCAGCCCCAGCATTTT.

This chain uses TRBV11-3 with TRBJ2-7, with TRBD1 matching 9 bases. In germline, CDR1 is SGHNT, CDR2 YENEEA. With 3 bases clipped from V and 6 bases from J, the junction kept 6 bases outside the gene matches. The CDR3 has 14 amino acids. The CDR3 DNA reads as TGTGCCAGCAGCTTTCCGGGACAGGGAAGCGAGCAGTACTTC. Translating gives CASSFPGQGSEQYF.